Described below is a single TCR beta chain sequence and its context. Germline trimming cut 5 bases from V and 2 bases from J; bases unmatched to any gene: 17. Germline V gene lookup returns CDR1 SGHVS and CDR2 FQNEAQ. The CDR3 length is 18 residues. This record belongs to a study of shared clonotypes between healthy human individuals. It was at deep level that the assay was run. The repertoire was sequenced with immunoSEQ multiplex PCR; TCRdb's copy has only in-frame clones and lacks some. The sample comprises just over 2,000,000 clones, roughly 94% of which are singletons, and approximately 1.2% rests with the top ten. Terminally differentiated effector memory CD45RA+ cells were excluded from the naive CD8 cells, which were CD45RO-negative and positively selected for CCR7.

V gene TRBV7-8 combines with J gene TRBJ2-5; 7 bases are a match to TRBD2. The sample taken for sequencing was naive CD8+ T cells sorted from blood. This TCR came from a man aged 18 to 35 in good health. The CDR3 loop reads CASSPTRDYSPVQETQYF. CDR3 nucleotides: TGTGCCAGCAGCCCCACCCGGGACTACAGCCCGGTTCAAGAGACCCAGTACTTC.